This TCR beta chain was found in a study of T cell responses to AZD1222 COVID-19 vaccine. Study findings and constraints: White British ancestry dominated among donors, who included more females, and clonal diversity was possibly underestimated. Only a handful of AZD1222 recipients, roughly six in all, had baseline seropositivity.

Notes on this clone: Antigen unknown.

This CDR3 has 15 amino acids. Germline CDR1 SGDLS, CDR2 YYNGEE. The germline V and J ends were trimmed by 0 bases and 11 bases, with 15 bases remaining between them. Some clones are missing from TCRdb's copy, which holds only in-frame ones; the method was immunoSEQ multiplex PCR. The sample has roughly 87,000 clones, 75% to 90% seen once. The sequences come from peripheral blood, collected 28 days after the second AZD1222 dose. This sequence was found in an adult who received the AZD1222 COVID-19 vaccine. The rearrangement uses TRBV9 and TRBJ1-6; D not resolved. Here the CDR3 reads CASSVEDIGSAPLHF. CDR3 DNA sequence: TGTGCCAGCAGCGTAGAAGACATTGGAAGTGCACCCCTCCACTTT.